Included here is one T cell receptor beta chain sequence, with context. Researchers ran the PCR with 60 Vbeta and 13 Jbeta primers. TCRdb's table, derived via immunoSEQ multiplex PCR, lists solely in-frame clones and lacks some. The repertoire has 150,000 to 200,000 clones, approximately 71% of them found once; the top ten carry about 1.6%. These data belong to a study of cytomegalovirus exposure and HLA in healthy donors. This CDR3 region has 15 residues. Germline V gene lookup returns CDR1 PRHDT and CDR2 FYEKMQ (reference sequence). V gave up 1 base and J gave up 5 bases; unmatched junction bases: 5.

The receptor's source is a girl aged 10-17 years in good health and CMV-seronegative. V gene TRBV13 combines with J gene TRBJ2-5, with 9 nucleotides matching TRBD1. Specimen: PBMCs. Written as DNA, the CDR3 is TGTGCCAGCAGCTTAGCCGGGACAGGGAGCGAGACCCAGTACTTC. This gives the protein CASSLAGTGSETQYF.